The clone carrying this T cell receptor (beta chain) was observed many times. As yet, its antigen is unknown. Germline-derived CDR1 and CDR2 are DFQATT and SNEGSKA (reference sequence). This CDR3 region has 18 residues. Germline trimming cut 0 bases from V and 4 bases from J; bases unmatched to any gene: 10. As for the cDNA, it was generated by 5'RACE with 10-nucleotide random UMIs. TCRdb called the 5' RACE reads again in MiXCR, with one record for every CDR3 protein. The data contain 95,000 to 110,000 distinct CDR3 sequences, roughly 10% of them singletons. This entry belongs to a study of neurological immune-mediated disorders. Study-wide findings and caveats: Expanded clones shared no identical CDR3 amino acid sequences across subjects, which suggested private TCR-beta repertoires in all groups.

The time point is: longitudinal time-point 3. The TCR sequence derives from a female donor with HTLV-1-associated myelopathy (HAM/TSP). The rearrangement links TRBV20-1 to TRBJ2-7, with TRBD2 identical over 15 bases. The specimen was PBMCs. As DNA, the CDR3 is TGCAGTGCTAGAGACTATACCGGGACTAGCGGGGGGTGGTACGAGCAGTACTTC. Its translation is CSARDYTGTSGGWYEQYF.